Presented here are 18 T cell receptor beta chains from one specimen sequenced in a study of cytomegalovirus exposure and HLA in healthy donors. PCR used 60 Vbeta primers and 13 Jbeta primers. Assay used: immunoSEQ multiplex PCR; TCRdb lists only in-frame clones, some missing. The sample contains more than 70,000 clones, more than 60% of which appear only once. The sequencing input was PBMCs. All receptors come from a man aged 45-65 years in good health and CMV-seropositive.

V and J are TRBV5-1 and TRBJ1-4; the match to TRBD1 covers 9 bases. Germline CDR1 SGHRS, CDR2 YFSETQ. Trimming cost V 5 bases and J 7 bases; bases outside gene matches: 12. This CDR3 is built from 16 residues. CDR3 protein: CASSSSGTGYGEKLFF. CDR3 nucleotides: TGCGCCAGCAGTTCATCCGGGACAGGGTATGGTGAAAAACTGTTTTTT.

CDR3 nucleotide sequence: TGTGCCAGTAGAGGGGACTCCTACGAGCAGTACTTC. Its translation is CASRGDSYEQYF. V gene TRBV19 combines with J gene TRBJ2-7; D may be TRBD1 (5 bases). This CDR3 comprises 12 residues. The germline gives CDR1 LNHDA, CDR2 SQIVND (reference sequence). The V gene lost 6 bases and the J gene lost 0 bases, with 6 bases spanning the gap.

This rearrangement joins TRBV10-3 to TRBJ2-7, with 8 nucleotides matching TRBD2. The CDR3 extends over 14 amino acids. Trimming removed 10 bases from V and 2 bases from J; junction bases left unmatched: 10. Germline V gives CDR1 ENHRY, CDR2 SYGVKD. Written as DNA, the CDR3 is TGTGCCACCTCAAGGCGGGGGGAAACCTACGAGCAGTACTTC. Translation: CATSRRGETYEQYF.

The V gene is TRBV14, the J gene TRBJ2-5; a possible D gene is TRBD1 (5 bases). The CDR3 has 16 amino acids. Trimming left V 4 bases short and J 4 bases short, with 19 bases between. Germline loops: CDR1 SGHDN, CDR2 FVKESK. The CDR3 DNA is TGTGCCAGCAGCCGGCCGGGCTCTGGAAGGGGAGAGACCCAGTACTTC. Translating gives CASSRPGSGRGETQYF. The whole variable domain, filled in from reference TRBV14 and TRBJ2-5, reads EAGVTQFPSHSVIEKGQTVTLRCDPISGHDNLYWYRRVMGKEIKFLLHFVKESKQDESGMPNNRFLAERTGGTYSTLKVQPAELEDSGVYFCASSRPGSGRGETQYFGPGTRLLVL.

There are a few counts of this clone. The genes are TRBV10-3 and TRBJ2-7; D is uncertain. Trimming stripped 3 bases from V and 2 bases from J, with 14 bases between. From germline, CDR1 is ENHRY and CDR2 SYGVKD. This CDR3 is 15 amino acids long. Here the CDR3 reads CAISESSRGPYEQYF. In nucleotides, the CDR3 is TGTGCCATCAGTGAAAGTTCCAGAGGTCCCTACGAGCAGTACTTC.

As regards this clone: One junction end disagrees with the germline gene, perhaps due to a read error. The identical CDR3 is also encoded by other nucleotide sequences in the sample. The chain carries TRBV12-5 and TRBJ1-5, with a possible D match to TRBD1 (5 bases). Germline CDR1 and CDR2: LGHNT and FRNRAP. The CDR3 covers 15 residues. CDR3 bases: TGTGCTAGTGGGAAGGAGGGTAGGGGCAATCAGCCCCAGCATTTC. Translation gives CASGKEGRGNQPQHF.

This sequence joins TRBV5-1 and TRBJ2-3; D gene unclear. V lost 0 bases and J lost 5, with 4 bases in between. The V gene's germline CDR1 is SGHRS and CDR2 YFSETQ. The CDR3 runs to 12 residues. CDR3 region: CASSLGGDTQYF. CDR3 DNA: TGCGCCAGCAGCTTGGGAGGAGATACGCAGTATTTT.

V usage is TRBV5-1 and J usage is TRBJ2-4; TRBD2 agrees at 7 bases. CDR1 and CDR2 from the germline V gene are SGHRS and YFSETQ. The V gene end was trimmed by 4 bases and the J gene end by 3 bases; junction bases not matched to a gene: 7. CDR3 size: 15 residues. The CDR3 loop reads CASSPREGVKNIQYF. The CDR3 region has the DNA TGCGCCAGCAGCCCCAGGGAGGGCGTCAAAAACATTCAGTACTTC.

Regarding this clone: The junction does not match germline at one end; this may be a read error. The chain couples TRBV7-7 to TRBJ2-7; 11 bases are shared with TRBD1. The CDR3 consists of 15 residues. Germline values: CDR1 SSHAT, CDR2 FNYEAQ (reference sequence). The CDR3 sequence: CASSLGTGGSYEQYF. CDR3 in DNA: TGTGCTAGCAGCTTAGGGACAGGGGGCTCCTACGAGCAGTACTTC.

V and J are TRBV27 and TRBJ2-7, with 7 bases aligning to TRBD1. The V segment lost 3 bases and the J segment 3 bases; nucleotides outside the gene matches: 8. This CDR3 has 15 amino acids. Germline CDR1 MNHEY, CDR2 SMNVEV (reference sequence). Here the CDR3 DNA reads TGTGCCAGCAGTTTGAGGGGGACAGTCGTCTACGAGCAGTACTTC. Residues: CASSLRGTVVYEQYF.

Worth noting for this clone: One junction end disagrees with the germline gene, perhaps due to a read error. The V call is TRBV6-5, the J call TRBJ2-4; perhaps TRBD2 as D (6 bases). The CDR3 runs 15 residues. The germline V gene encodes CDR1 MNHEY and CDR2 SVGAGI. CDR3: CASSLDYGAKNSQYF. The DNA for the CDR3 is TGTGCCAGCAGCTTGGACTACGGGGCCAAAAACAGTCAGTACTTC.

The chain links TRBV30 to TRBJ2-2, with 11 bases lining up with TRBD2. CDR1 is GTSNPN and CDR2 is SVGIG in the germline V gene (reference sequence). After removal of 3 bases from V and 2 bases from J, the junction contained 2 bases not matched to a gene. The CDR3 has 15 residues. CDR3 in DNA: TGTGCCTGGAGACTAGCGGGAGCCAACACCGGGGAGCTGTTTTTT. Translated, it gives CAWRLAGANTGELFF.

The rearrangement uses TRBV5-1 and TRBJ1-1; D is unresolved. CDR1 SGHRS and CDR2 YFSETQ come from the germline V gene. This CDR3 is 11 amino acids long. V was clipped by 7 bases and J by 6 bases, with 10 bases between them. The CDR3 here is CASHLGSEAFF. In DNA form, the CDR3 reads TGCGCCAGCCACCTAGGCTCTGAAGCTTTCTTT.

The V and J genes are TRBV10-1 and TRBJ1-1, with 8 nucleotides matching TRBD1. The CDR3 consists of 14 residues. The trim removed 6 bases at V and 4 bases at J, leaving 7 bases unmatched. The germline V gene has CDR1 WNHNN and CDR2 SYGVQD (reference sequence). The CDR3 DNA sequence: TGCGCCAGCAGCTCAGGGGGCGCCGGCACTGAAGCTTTCTTT. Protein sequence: CASSSGGAGTEAFF.

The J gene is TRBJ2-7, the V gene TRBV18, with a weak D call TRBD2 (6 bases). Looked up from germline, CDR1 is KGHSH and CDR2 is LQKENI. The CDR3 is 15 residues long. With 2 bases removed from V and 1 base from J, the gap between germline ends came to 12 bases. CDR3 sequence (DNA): TGTGCCAGCTCACCAGGACTACCCTATTCCTACGAGCAGTACTTC. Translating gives CASSPGLPYSYEQYF.

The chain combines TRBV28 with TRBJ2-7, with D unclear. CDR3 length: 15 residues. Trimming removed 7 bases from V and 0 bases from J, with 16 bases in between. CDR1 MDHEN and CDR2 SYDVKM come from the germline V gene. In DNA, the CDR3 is TGTGCCAGCAACTCCTTCGCCGAGGACTCCTACGAGCAGTACTTC. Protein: CASNSFAEDSYEQYF.

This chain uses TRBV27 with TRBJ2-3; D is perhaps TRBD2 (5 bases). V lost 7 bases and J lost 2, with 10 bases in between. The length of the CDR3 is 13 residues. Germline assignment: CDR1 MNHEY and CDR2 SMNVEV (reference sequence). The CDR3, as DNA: TGTGCCAGCACGTCGGGGAACACAGATACGCAGTATTTT. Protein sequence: CASTSGNTDTQYF.

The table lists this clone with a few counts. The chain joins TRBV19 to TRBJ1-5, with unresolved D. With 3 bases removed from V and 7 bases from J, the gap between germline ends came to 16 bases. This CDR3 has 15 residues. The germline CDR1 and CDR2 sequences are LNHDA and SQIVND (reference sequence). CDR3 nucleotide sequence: TGTGCCAGTAGTATGGGTGGCAGAACGGGGCAGCCCCAGCATTTT. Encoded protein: CASSMGGRTGQPQHF.